The text below deals with one T cell receptor beta chain. This record comes from a study of blood T cell repertoires in COVID-19. V lost 4 bases and J lost 1; bases outside the gene matches: 5. This CDR3 spans 16 amino acids. Germline CDR1 KGHSH, CDR2 LQKENI. Here immunoSEQ multiplex PCR was the method, and the copy in TCRdb shows in-frame clones only, minus some. This table holds more than 75,000 clones, about 90% found once. The TCR comes from a woman between 70 and 85 years old with acute or convalescent COVID-19. Sequencing input: peripheral blood. The V call is TRBV18, the J call TRBJ1-3, with 9 nucleotides matching TRBD1. CDR3 in amino acids: CASSHPGTGSGNTIYF. The CDR3 DNA reads TGTGCCAGCTCACACCCCGGGACAGGGTCTGGAAACACCATATATTTT.